This T cell receptor beta chain was observed in a study of CD8+CD57+ T cells in acquired aplastic anemia. Study context: Yields of DNA that came from sorted CD4+ and CD8+ cells averaged roughly 3 ug.

Study results and caveats: About 27 CD8+ CDR3 sequences were shared between patients and controls. Simpson's diversity of CD8+ cells was not significantly different in patients compared with controls.

Turning to this clonotype: Its antigen is currently unknown.

Germline assignment: CDR1 DFQATT and CDR2 SNEGSKA (reference sequence). There are 12 residues in the CDR3. The V end lost 6 bases, the J end lost 8 bases, and 14 bases lay between the germline ends. Patients included in sequencing had previously demonstrated CD8+CD57+ cell expansion by flow cytometry. The blood sampling took place in patients who had so far received no therapy. According to the study, genomic DNA was the template for TCR beta VDJ and CDR3 profiling. TCRdb fed the reads into MiXCR, producing one record per CDR3 protein. The repertoire includes about 200,000 distinct CDR3 sequences, 65% of them detected once, and about 60% sits in the top ten.

The V call is TRBV20-1, the J call TRBJ1-3; a weak D match, TRBD1 (5 bases). The sequence came from a human donor with aplastic anemia. The source material was sorted CD4+, CD8+, or CD8+CD57+ T cells (not recorded which) from PBMCs. The DNA of the CDR3 is TGCAGTGCCACTGATGGCAGGGACACCATATATTTT. Encoded protein: CSATDGRDTIYF.